This entry concerns a single T cell receptor (beta chain). Its matching antigen is unknown. The data are from a study of cytomegalovirus exposure and HLA in healthy donors. Study-wide findings and caveats: Association of 17,000 or so TCR beta sequences with HLA alleles was found at 0.05 false discovery rate in a later analysis. In a later analysis, the majority of CMV-associated beta chains seemingly showed HLA restriction.

The CDR3 is 16 residues long. With 1 base removed from V and 3 bases from J, the gap between germline ends came to 15 bases. Germline CDR1 is MNHNS and CDR2 is SASEGT. This PCR relied on a set of 60 Vbeta primers and 13 Jbeta primers. In the original analysis: Roughly 11 million shared chains were among the roughly 80 million unique TCR beta chains that a later analysis counted. Generated by immunoSEQ multiplex PCR, the TCRdb table keeps only in-frame clones and is missing some. D and trimming come from the DNA, and the V and J calls and clone size come from that table. The table shows about 130,000 clones, with around 70% occurring only once.

The sample was PBMCs. The receptor comes from a woman in her thirties or forties in good health and CMV-seropositive. V is TRBV6-1 and J is TRBJ1-2, with D possibly matching TRBD1 (5 bases). The DNA for the CDR3 is TGTGCCAGCAGTGAAGGCCCAGGGCTTGAGGACTATGGCTACACCTTC. It is translated as CASSEGPGLEDYGYTF.